These 2 T cell receptor beta chains came from one sample sequenced in a study of T cell repertoires in cytomegalovirus infection. One entry per CDR3 protein results from TCRdb running MiXCR on the reads. This sample has some 230,000 distinct CDR3 sequences, with approximately 24% found just once. The sample taken for sequencing was CD8+ T cells from PBMCs. The receptors stem from a human donor in good health (CMV status not recorded). Some clones in this sample may be carry-over from other donors' samples.

The rearrangement links TRBV4-2 to TRBJ2-3, with TRBD2 matching 15 bases. V was clipped by 0 bases and J by 2 bases; unmatched bases: 6. Germline V lookup: CDR1 LGHNA, CDR2 YNFKEQ. This CDR3 is 19 amino acids long. Here the CDR3 reads CASSQDWTSGGGPTDTQYF. The CDR3 DNA sequence: TGTGCCAGCAGCCAAGATTGGACTAGCGGGGGGGGGCCCACAGATACGCAGTATTTT.

The chain uses TRBV7-4 and TRBJ2-2; D could derive from TRBD1 or TRBD2 (6 bases each). The CDR3 length is 15 residues. V gave up 8 bases and J gave up 6 bases, with 19 bases separating them. The germline V gene has CDR1 SGHVT and CDR2 SQSDAQ. The CDR3, as DNA: TGTGCCAGCCCTCAATACAATGGGGGGCCCGGGGAGCTGTTTTTT. It encodes CASPQYNGGPGELFF. The whole variable domain, remainder taken from reference TRBV7-4 and TRBJ2-2, is GAGVSQSPRYKVAKRGRDVALRCDSISGHVTLYWYRQTLGQGSEVLTYSQSDAQRDKSGRPSGRFSAERPERSVSTLKIQRTEQGDSAVYLCASPQYNGGPGELFFGEGSRLTVL.